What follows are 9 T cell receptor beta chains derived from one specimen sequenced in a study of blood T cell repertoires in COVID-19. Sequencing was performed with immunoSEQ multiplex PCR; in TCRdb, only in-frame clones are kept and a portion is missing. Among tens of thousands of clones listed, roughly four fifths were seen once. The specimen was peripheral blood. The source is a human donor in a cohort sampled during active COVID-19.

DNA of the CDR3: TGTGCCAGTAGTCCAGGCTCGTCCTACGAGCAGTACTTC. It codes for CASSPGSSYEQYF. This chain connects TRBV19 to TRBJ2-7; D is unresolved. This CDR3 is built from 13 residues. CDR1 LNHDA and CDR2 SQIVND come from the germline V gene (reference sequence). V was pared by 5 bases and J by 1 base, with 9 bases between. The whole variable domain, filled in from reference TRBV19 and TRBJ2-7, reads DGGITQSPKYLFRKEGQNVTLSCEQNLNHDAMYWYRQDPGQGLRLIYYSQIVNDFQKGDIAEGYSVSREKKESFPLTVTSAQKNPTAFYLCASSPGSSYEQYFGPGTRLTVT.

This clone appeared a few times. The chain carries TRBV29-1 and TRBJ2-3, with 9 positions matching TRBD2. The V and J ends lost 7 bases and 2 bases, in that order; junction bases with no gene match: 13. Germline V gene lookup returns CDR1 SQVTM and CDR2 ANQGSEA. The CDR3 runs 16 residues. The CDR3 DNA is TGCAGCGCGGGGGGTGACATAGCGGGGGCCACAGATACGCAGTATTTT. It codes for CSAGGDIAGATDTQYF.

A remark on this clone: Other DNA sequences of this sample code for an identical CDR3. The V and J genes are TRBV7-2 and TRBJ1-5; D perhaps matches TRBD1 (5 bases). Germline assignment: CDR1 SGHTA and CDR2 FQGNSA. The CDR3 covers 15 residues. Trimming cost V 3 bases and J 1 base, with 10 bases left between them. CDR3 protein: CASSLWGRSNQPQHF. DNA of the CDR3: TGTGCCAGCAGCTTGTGGGGGAGGAGCAATCAGCCCCAGCATTTT.

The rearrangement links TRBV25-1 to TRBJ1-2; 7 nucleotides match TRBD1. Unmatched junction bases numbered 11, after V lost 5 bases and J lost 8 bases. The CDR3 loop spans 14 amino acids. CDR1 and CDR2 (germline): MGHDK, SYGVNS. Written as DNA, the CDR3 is TGTGCCAGCAGTAAGCAGACAGGGAGTGGGGGCTACACCTTC. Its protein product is CASSKQTGSGGYTF.

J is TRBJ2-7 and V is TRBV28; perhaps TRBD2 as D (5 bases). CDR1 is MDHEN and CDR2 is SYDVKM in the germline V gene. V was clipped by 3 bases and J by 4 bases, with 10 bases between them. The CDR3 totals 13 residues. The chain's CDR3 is CASSFSEQYEQYF. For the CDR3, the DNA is TGTGCCAGCAGTTTTAGCGAACAATACGAGCAGTACTTC.

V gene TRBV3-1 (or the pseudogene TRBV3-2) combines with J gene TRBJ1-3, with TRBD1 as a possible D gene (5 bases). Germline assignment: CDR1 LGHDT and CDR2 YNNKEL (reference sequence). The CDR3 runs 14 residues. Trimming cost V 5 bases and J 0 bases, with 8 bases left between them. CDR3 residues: CASSWGGSGNTIYF. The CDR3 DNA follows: TGTGCCAGCAGCTGGGGGGGCTCTGGAAACACCATATATTTT.

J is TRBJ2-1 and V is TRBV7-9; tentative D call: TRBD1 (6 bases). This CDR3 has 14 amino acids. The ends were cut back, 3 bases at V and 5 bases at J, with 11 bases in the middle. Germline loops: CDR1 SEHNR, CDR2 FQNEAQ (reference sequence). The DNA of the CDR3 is TGTGCCAGCAGCTTGCAGGGGACGCACAATGAGCAGTTCTTC. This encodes CASSLQGTHNEQFF.

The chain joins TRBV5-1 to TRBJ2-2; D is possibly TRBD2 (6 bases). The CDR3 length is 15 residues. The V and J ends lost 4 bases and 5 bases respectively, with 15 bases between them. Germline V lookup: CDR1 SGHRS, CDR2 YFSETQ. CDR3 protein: CASSPQPSETGELFF. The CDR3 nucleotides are TGCGCCAGCAGCCCTCAACCTAGCGAGACCGGGGAGCTGTTTTTT. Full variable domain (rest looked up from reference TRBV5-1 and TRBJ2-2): KAGVTQTPRYLIKTRGQQVTLSCSPISGHRSVSWYQQTPGQGLQFLFEYFSETQRNKGNFPGRFSGRQFSNSRSEMNVSTLELGDSALYLCASSPQPSETGELFFGEGSRLTVL.

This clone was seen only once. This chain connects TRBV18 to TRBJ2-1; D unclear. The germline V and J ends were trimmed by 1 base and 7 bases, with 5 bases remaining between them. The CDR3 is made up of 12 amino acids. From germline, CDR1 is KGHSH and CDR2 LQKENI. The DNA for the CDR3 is TGTGCCAGCTCACCACGCCGGAATGAGCAGTTCTTC. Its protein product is CASSPRRNEQFF.